The clone carrying this TCR beta chain was counted at least ten times. The antigen remains undetermined. The data originate from a study of T cell repertoires in cytomegalovirus infection. Study context: Public TCR beta signatures indicated both CMV infection and matching HLA type.

Deletions cut 6 bases from V and 3 bases from J, with 15 bases between. CDR3 length equals 14 residues. Looked up from germline, CDR1 is MDHEN and CDR2 is SYDVKM. TCRdb redid the calling of the reads with MiXCR, one entry per CDR3 protein. This sample yields hundreds of thousands of distinct CDR3 sequences, of which 17% are seen a single time; more than 10% belongs to the top ten. Study conclusions and caveats: Accumulated public TCR beta family frequency recognized individuals carrying CMV together with the relevant HLA. HLA-C-restricted TCR beta clonotypes specific for CMV led the ex vivo response.

Material: PBMCs. The chain has TRBV28 and TRBJ2-7; tentatively, D is TRBD2 (6 bases). The clonotype was recovered from a human donor in good health (CMV status not recorded). Some clones in this sample may be carry-over from other donors' samples. This chain's CDR3 is CASRLGGSLYEQYF. The CDR3 DNA sequence: TGTGCCAGCAGGCTCGGGGGTTCCCTCTACGAGCAGTACTTC.